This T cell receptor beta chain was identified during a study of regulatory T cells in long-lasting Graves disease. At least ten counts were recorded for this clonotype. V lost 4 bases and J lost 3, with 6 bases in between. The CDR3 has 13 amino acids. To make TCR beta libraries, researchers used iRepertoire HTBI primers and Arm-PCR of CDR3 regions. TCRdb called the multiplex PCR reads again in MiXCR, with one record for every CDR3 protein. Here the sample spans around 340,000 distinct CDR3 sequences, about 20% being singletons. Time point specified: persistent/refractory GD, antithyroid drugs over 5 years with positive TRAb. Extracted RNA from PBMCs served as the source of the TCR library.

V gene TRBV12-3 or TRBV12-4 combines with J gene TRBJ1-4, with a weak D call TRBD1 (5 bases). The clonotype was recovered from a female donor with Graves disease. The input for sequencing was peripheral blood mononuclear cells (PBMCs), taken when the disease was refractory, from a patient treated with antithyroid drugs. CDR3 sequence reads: CASSSGPNEKLFF. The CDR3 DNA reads TGTGCCAGCAGTTCGGGGCCTAATGAAAAACTGTTTTTT.